The 26 T cell receptor beta chains reported below all come from one sample, sequenced in a study of CD8 T cells in Susac syndrome. The authors reverse transcribed 0.5 to 1 ug RNA with random hexamers. TCRdb redid the calling of the immunoSEQ multiplex PCR reads with MiXCR, one entry per CDR3 protein. The top ten clones hold 0.075% to 0.1% of a sample with 90,000 to 110,000 distinct CDR3 sequences, roughly 97% of them seen once. Sequencing was done on a sample of CD4+ T cells from PBMCs. The receptors were gathered from a human donor in good health.

The gene calls are TRBV18 and TRBJ2-7; 10 nucleotides align to TRBD1. V trimming: 2 bases; J trimming: 5 bases; junction bases outside the gene matches: 12. Germline assignment: CDR1 KGHSH and CDR2 LQKENI. The CDR3 spans 17 residues. The CDR3 region is CASSPKRRGTGDHEQYF. The CDR3 DNA follows: TGTGCCAGCTCACCAAAGCGTCGAGGGACAGGGGACCACGAGCAGTACTTC.

The CDR3 protein is CASSLDREVGTEAFF. CDR3 DNA: TGCGCCAGCAGCTTGGATCGGGAGGTGGGGACTGAAGCTTTCTTT. The gene calls are TRBV5-1 and TRBJ1-1, with unresolved D. The V and J ends lost 0 bases and 5 bases respectively, with 14 bases between them. Germline V gene data show CDR1 as SGHRS and CDR2 as YFSETQ. This CDR3 is built from 15 residues.

DNA of the CDR3: TGTGCCAGCAGCTTTTCCCCCAACACTGAAGCTTTCTTT. Encoded protein: CASSFSPNTEAFF. This chain joins TRBV5-4 and TRBJ1-1; D call uncertain. This CDR3 has 13 residues. Germline-derived CDR1 and CDR2 are SGHNT and YYREEE (reference sequence). With 2 bases removed from V and 2 bases from J, the gap between germline ends came to 7 bases.

The gene calls are TRBV5-1 and TRBJ1-2; D gene ambiguous. The V gene's germline CDR1 is SGHRS and CDR2 YFSETQ. This CDR3 has 14 residues. V lost 3 bases, J lost 8 bases, and 17 bases lay in between. The CDR3 here is CASSSGQSPAGYTF. CDR3 coding DNA: TGCGCCAGCAGCTCGGGCCAATCCCCCGCGGGCTACACCTTC.

The rearrangement links TRBV28 to TRBJ2-7; no clear D gene. The CDR3 loop spans 14 amino acids. Germline-derived CDR1 and CDR2 are MDHEN and SYDVKM. Trimming removed 7 bases at V and 2 bases at J, with 15 bases between. CDR3 sequence reads: CASTRPKATYEQYF. The CDR3 region has the DNA TGTGCCAGCACCCGTCCCAAGGCTACCTACGAGCAGTACTTC.

J is TRBJ1-2 and V is TRBV30, with D maybe TRBD1 (5 bases). The germline V gene encodes CDR1 GTSNPN and CDR2 SVGIG (reference sequence). The CDR3 totals 14 residues. Trimming removed 4 bases at V and 4 bases at J, with 16 bases between. CDR3 region: CAWIGTGSGYGYTF. As DNA, the CDR3 is TGTGCCTGGATTGGTACAGGCAGTGGCTATGGCTACACCTTC.

The chain has TRBV29-1 and TRBJ1-5; D uncertain. This CDR3 has 14 residues. In germline, CDR1 is SQVTM, CDR2 ANQGSEA. V was cut by 4 bases and J by 3 bases, with 13 bases left in between. CDR3 sequence reads: CSVVVGQPNQPQHF. In nucleotides, the CDR3 is TGCAGCGTTGTTGTAGGTCAACCCAATCAGCCCCAGCATTTT.

This clonotype was picked up one time. The chain couples TRBV9 to TRBJ2-5; 8 nucleotides match TRBD2. Germline CDR1 is SGDLS and CDR2 is YYNGEE. This CDR3 comprises 14 residues. V shed 6 bases and J 1 base; nucleotides not matched to a gene: 5. CDR3 residues: CASNRGGGQETQYF. The CDR3 DNA is TGTGCCAGCAACCGGGGGGGCGGCCAAGAGACCCAGTACTTC.

This chain connects TRBV12-3 or TRBV12-4 to TRBJ2-5; 7 positions agree with TRBD1. This CDR3 has 13 amino acids. V shed 6 bases, J shed 7 bases, and the junction held 8 bases outside the gene matches. The CDR3 DNA reads TGTGCCAGCAGAGGACAGGACGAAGTGACCCAGTACTTC. Translation gives CASRGQDEVTQYF.

The chain combines TRBV28 with TRBJ1-5; 7 positions match TRBD1. J lost 4 bases, V lost 11 bases, and 8 bases had no gene match. Germline V lookup: CDR1 MDHEN, CDR2 SYDVKM. This CDR3 has 13 amino acids. For the CDR3, the DNA is TGTGCCTCCCAGGGGGGGCATAATCAGCCCCAGCATTTT. Protein sequence: CASQGGHNQPQHF.

V gene TRBV9 combines with J gene TRBJ2-2; 11 bases align to TRBD2. Looked up from germline, CDR1 is SGDLS and CDR2 is YYNGEE. This CDR3 has 16 amino acids. With V trimmed by 3 bases and J by 4 bases, 5 bases remained unmatched. The CDR3 region is CASSGASGRSTGELFF. CDR3 sequence (DNA): TGTGCCAGCAGCGGCGCTAGCGGGAGGAGCACCGGGGAGCTGTTTTTT.

The V and J genes are TRBV5-4 and TRBJ2-7; TRBD1 matches 9 bases. The CDR3 consists of 13 residues. V lost 7 bases, J lost 7 bases, and 9 bases stayed unmatched. Germline loops: CDR1 SGHNT, CDR2 YYREEE (reference sequence). In DNA form, the CDR3 reads TGTGCCAGCGGTTTGGGACAGGGTCGAGAGCAGTACTTC. Translated: CASGLGQGREQYF.

This clonotype was counted between two and nine times. The chain combines TRBV11-2 with TRBJ2-3; TRBD2 is a possible D gene (5 bases). The germline CDR1 and CDR2 sequences are SGHAT and FQNNGV. V was trimmed by 0 bases and J by 3 bases, leaving 13 bases between them. The CDR3 runs to 16 residues. The CDR3 protein is CASSLDLAGGTDTQYF. The CDR3 DNA sequence: TGTGCCAGCAGCTTAGATCTGGCGGGCGGTACAGATACGCAGTATTTT.

For the CDR3, the DNA is TGTGCCAGCACCCTGGGGGCAGGGACAGGGGCCTACGAGCAGTACTTC. Protein: CASTLGAGTGAYEQYF. The rearrangement uses TRBV6-6 and TRBJ2-7, with 10 bases lining up with TRBD1. Germline V gives CDR1 MNHNY, CDR2 SVGAGI (reference sequence). This CDR3 has 16 amino acids. The trim removed 7 bases at V and 2 bases at J, leaving 11 bases unmatched.

The chain has TRBV12-3 or TRBV12-4 and TRBJ1-5, with D possibly TRBD1 on 5 matching bases. V lost 4 bases to trimming and J lost 5 bases, with 12 bases between them. CDR3 length: 14 amino acids. CDR3 region: CASSSDRIDQPQHF. The CDR3 DNA sequence: TGTGCCAGCAGTTCCGACAGAATAGATCAGCCCCAGCATTTT.

This sequence joins TRBV6-1 and TRBJ2-7; 9 bases fit TRBD2. Per the germline V gene, CDR1 is MNHNS and CDR2 is SASEGT. This CDR3 comprises 19 residues. V shed 6 bases, J shed 2 bases, and the junction held 20 bases outside the gene matches. DNA of the CDR3: TGTGCCAGCAGCCCCCGGGGGAGCGGGAGGTTCCCAACGACCTACGAGCAGTACTTC. It translates to CASSPRGSGRFPTTYEQYF.

The chain has TRBV27 and TRBJ1-5; the D gene is possibly TRBD1 (5 bases). The CDR3 is made up of 13 amino acids. With 6 bases removed from V and 3 bases from J, the gap between germline ends came to 9 bases. Germline V gives CDR1 MNHEY, CDR2 SMNVEV (reference sequence). The DNA for the CDR3 is TGTGCCAGCAGCCGACAGATCAATCAGCCCCAGCATTTT. It translates to CASSRQINQPQHF.

The chain has TRBV19 and TRBJ2-3; maybe TRBD2 (6 bases). The V end lost 1 base, the J end lost 6 bases, and 11 bases lay between the germline ends. CDR1 is LNHDA and CDR2 is SQIVND in the germline V gene (reference sequence). The CDR3 spans 14 residues. CDR3 nucleotides: TGTGCCAGTAGTATAGTGCCTAGCGAGGATACGCAGTATTTT. It yields the protein CASSIVPSEDTQYF.

This clonotype was seen just once. The rearrangement links TRBV7-9 to TRBJ2-5; D possibly matches TRBD1 or TRBD2 (5 bases each). The CDR3 contains 14 residues. Germline CDR1 reads SEHNR; CDR2 reads FQNEAQ (reference sequence). Trimming shortened V by 5 bases and J by 6 bases, and 16 bases separated the two germline ends. The CDR3 sequence is CASSRLGGGQTQYF. The DNA of the CDR3 is TGTGCCAGCAGCCGATTAGGTGGGGGACAGACCCAGTACTTC. The full variable domain, with the rest looked up from reference TRBV7-9 and TRBJ2-5, is DTGVSQNPRHKITKRGQNVTFRCDPISEHNRLYWYRQTLGQGPEFLTYFQNEAQLEKSRLLSDRFSAERPKGSFSTLEIQRTEQGDSAMYLCASSRLGGGQTQYFGPGTRLLVL.

This rearrangement joins TRBV7-2 to TRBJ2-3; D gene unclear. The V end was cut by 2 bases, the J end by 1 base, with 10 bases between. Germline CDR1 and CDR2: SGHTA and FQGNSA. There are 15 residues in the CDR3. DNA of the CDR3: TGTGCCAGCAGCTTATCAGGAGACGGCACAGATACGCAGTATTTT. Its translation is CASSLSGDGTDTQYF.

The chain couples TRBV6-2 or TRBV6-3 to TRBJ2-1, with a possible D match to TRBD1 (6 bases). V dropped 5 bases and J dropped 7 bases, with 18 bases sitting between them. Germline-derived CDR1 and CDR2 are MNHEY and SVGEGT. The CDR3 is 15 amino acids. CDR3 in amino acids: CASSAQGIRGNEQFF. In DNA, the CDR3 is TGTGCCAGCAGTGCACAGGGAATTCGGGGTAATGAGCAGTTCTTC.

The chain links TRBV7-2 to TRBJ1-4, with a tentative D call TRBD1 (5 bases). The CDR3 loop spans 15 amino acids. V lost 5 bases and J 3 bases, leaving 13 bases between the germline ends. In germline, CDR1 is SGHTA, CDR2 FQGNSA. CDR3 sequence reads: CASSRAGSANEKLFF. The CDR3 DNA reads as TGTGCCAGCAGCCGAGCAGGGAGTGCTAATGAAAAACTGTTTTTT.

The chain combines TRBV6-2 or TRBV6-3 with TRBJ2-5; TRBD1 matches at 7 bases. Germline V CDR1 and CDR2: MNHEY, SVGEGT. V dropped 5 bases and J dropped 4; count of bases not matched to a gene: 10. CDR3 size: 15 residues. The CDR3 loop reads CASSLTGTERETQYF. The CDR3 coding sequence is TGTGCCAGCAGTCTCACCGGGACAGAGAGAGAGACCCAGTACTTC.

V is TRBV29-1 and J is TRBJ2-7; TRBD1 might be the D (6 bases). Looked up from germline, CDR1 is SQVTM and CDR2 is ANQGSEA. With 4 bases removed from V and 3 bases from J, the gap between germline ends came to 13 bases. The CDR3 length is 13 residues. CDR3 region: CSVGETGFYEQYF. CDR3 sequence (DNA): TGCAGCGTTGGCGAGACAGGCTTCTACGAGCAGTACTTC.

The chain employs TRBV5-6 and TRBJ1-5, with TRBD1 as a possible D gene (5 bases). Germline V gives CDR1 SGHDT, CDR2 YYEEEE. V was clipped by 4 bases and J by 0 bases, with 11 bases between them. The CDR3 loop spans 15 amino acids. This chain's CDR3 is CASSHGGFSNQPQHF. In DNA form, the CDR3 reads TGTGCCAGCAGCCATGGGGGTTTTAGCAATCAGCCCCAGCATTTT.

The chain combines TRBV6-5 with TRBJ1-2; a possible D gene is TRBD1 (6 bases). The CDR3 is made up of 11 amino acids. Germline V gene data show CDR1 as MNHEY and CDR2 as SVGAGI. Trimming pared 8 bases from V and 8 bases from J, leaving 12 bases between. CDR3 region: CASRRGEGYTF. Written as DNA, the CDR3 is TGTGCCAGCCGAAGGGGGGAGGGCTACACCTTC.